Included here is one TCR beta chain sequence, with context. Each PCR replicate from the sorted subsets contained approximately 0.2 ug DNA, which is 25,000 to 30,000 T cell genomes. The method was immunoSEQ multiplex PCR; TCRdb's version includes in-frame clones alone and lacks a portion of them. This sample has about 1 million clones; more than 75% occur once, and the top ten carry more than 0.5%. This entry belongs to a study of shared clonotypes between healthy human individuals. Germline V CDR1 and CDR2: SGHRS, YFSETQ. This CDR3 has 15 residues. The ends lost 3 bases at V and 0 bases at J; junction bases unmatched: 5.

This rearrangement joins TRBV5-1 to TRBJ1-1; 7 positions match TRBD1. The sequenced sample consisted of memory CD4+ T cells from PBMCs. Subset: CD45RA-negative fraction. The receptor comes from a man younger than 30 in good health. Some clones in this sample may be carry-over from other donors' samples. For the CDR3, the DNA is TGCGCCAGCAGCTCCCCGGGACAGATGAACACTGAAGCTTTCTTT. This codes for CASSSPGQMNTEAFF. Variable domain in full (rest from reference TRBV5-1 and TRBJ1-1): KAGVTQTPRYLIKTRGQQVTLSCSPISGHRSVSWYQQTPGQGLQFLFEYFSETQRNKGNFPGRFSGRQFSNSRSEMNVSTLELGDSALYLCASSSPGQMNTEAFFGQGTRLTVV.